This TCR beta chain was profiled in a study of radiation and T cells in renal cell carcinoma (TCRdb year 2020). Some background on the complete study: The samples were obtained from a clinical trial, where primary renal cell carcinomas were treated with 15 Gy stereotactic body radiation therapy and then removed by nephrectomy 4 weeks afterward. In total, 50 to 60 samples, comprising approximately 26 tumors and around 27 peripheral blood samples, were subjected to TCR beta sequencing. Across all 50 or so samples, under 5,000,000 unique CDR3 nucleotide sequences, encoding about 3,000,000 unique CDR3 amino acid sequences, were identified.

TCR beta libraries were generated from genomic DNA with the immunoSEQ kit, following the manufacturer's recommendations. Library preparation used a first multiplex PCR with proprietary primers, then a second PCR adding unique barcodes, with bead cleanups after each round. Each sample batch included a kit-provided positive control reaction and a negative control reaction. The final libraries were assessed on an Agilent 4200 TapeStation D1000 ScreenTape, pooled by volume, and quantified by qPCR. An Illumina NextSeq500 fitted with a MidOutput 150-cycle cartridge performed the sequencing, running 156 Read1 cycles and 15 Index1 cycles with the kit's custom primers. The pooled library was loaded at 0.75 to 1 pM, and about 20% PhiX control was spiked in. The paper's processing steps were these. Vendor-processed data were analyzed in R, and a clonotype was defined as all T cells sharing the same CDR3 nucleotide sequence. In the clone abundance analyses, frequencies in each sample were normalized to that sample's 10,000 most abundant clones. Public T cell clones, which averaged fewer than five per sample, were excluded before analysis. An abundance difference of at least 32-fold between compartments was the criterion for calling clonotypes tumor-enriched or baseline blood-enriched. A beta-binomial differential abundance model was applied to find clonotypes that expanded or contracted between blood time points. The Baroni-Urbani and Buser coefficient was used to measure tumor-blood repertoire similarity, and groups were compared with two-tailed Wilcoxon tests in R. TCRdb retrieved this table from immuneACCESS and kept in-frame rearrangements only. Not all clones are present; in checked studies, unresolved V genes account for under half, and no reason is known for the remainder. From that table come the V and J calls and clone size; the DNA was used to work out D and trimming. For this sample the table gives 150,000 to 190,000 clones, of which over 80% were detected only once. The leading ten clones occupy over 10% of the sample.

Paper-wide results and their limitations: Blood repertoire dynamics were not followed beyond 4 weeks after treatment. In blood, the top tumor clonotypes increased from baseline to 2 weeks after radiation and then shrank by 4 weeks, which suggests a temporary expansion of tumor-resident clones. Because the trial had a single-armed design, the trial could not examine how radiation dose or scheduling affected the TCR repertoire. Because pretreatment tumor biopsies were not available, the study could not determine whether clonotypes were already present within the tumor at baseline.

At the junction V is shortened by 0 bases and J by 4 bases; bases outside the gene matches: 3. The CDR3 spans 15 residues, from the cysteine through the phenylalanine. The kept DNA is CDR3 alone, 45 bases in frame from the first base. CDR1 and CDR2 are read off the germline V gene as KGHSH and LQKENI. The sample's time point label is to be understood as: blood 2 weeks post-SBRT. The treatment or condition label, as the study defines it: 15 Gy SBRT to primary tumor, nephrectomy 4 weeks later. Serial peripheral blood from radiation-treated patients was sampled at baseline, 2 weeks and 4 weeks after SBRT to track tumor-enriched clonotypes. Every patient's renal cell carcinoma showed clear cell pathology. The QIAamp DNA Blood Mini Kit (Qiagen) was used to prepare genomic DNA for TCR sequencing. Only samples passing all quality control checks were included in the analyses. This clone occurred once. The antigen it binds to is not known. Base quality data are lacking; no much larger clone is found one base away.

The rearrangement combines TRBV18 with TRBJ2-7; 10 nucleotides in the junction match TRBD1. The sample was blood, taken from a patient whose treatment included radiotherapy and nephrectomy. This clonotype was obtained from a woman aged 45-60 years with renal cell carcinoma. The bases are TGTGCCAGCTCACCACCGGGACAGGGGAGGTACGAGCAGTACTTC. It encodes CASSPPGQGRYEQYF.